The rows below give T cell receptor beta chains drawn from one sample of a study of monozygotic twins with inflammatory bowel disease. From the 5' RACE reads, TCRdb lists one entry per CDR3 protein and no DNA. This sample's table has about 380,000 distinct CDR3 sequences. Source material: blood. These receptors were taken from a human donor with ulcerative colitis or Crohn's disease, or a healthy co-twin of an affected twin (not recorded which). CDR3s include the opening cysteine and the closing phenylalanine or tryptophan. Each record gives: V gene, J gene, CDR3 protein.

v_gene: TRBV4-1
j_gene: TRBJ2-1
CDR3aa: CASSRQTGTTLSNEQFF

v_gene: TRBV6-7
j_gene: TRBJ2-2
CDR3aa: CASSYSGQGANTGELFF

v_gene: TRBV5-1
j_gene: TRBJ2-3
CDR3aa: CASSPGTGVRTDTQYF

v_gene: TRBV7-3
j_gene: TRBJ2-1
CDR3aa: CASSLWGGPNEQFF

v_gene: TRBV3-1
j_gene: TRBJ1-2
CDR3aa: CASSQSGKGGYTF

v_gene: TRBV10-3
j_gene: TRBJ2-1
CDR3aa: CAISDGSGGYNEQFF

v_gene: TRBV4-1
j_gene: TRBJ2-5
CDR3aa: CASSQGTSGGEETQYF

v_gene: TRBV9
j_gene: TRBJ1-4
CDR3aa: CASSVHYSNQNEKLFF

v_gene: TRBV30
j_gene: TRBJ1-6
CDR3aa: CAWTWEGWDSPLHF

v_gene: TRBV7-9
j_gene: TRBJ2-7
CDR3aa: CASSNGLANTYEQYF

v_gene: TRBV7-8
j_gene: TRBJ2-3
CDR3aa: CASSFGRATDTQYF